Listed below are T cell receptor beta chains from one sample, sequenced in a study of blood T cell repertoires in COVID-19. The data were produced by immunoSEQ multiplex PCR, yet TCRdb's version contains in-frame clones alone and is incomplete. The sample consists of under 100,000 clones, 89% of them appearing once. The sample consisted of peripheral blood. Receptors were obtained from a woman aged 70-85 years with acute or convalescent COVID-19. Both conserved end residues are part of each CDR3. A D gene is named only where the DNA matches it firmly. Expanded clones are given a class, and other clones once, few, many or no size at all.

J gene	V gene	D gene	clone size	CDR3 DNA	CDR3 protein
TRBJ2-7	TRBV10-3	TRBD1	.	TGTGCCATCAGGGGGACAGGGAACTCCTACGAGCAGTACTTC	CAIRGTGNSYEQYF
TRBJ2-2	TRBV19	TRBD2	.	TGTGCCAGTAGTATAGTCCAACTAGCGGGCCTCACCGGGGAGCTGTTTTTT	CASSIVQLAGLTGELFF
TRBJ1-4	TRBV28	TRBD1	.	TGTGCCAGCCGACAGGGGGGCGTCCCGGAAAAACTGTTTTTT	CASRQGGVPEKLFF
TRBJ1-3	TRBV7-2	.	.	TGTGCCAGCAGCTTGGGAGGCGGGGCTGGAAACACCATATATTTT	CASSLGGGAGNTIYF
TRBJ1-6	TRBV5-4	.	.	TGTGCCAGCAGCTTTCCGAGACAGGAGGATAATTCACCCCTCCACTTT	CASSFPRQEDNSPLHF
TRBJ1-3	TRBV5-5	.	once	TGTGCCAGCAGCTTGATGCAGGACTCTGGAAACACCATATATTTT	CASSLMQDSGNTIYF
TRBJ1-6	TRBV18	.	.	TGTGCCAGCTCACCCCTAGACAGTAATAATTCACCCCTCCACTTT	CASSPLDSNNSPLHF
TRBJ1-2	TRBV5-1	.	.	TGCGCCAGCAGCTTGGTACCAGGGAACTATGGCTACACCTTC	CASSLVPGNYGYTF
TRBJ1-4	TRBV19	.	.	TGTGCCAGTAGTATCGAATCCGCGGGTAGGGAAAAACTGTTTTTT	CASSIESAGREKLFF
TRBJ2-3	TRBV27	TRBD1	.	TGTGCCAGTTCCTCGGGACAGGGTTCCGATACGCAGTATTTT	CASSSGQGSDTQYF
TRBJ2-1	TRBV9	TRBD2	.	TGTGCCAGCAGCGTCAGACTAGCGGGGAATGAGCAGTTCTTC	CASSVRLAGNEQFF
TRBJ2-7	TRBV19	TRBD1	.	TGTGCCAGTAGTATCGGGGGGACAGGGGCCTACGAGCAGTACTTC	CASSIGGTGAYEQYF
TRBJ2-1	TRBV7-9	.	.	TGTGCCAGCAGCTCGAGCTCCTACAATGAGCAGTTCTTC	CASSSSSYNEQFF
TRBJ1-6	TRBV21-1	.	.	TGTGCCAGCAGCAAGGGTTTTGGGGGGAAGGATTCACCCCTCCACTTT	CASSKGFGGKDSPLHF
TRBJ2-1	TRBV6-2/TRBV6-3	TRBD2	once	TGTGCCAGCAGTTACAGCGGACTAGCGGGTGAGCAGTTCTTC	CASSYSGLAGEQFF
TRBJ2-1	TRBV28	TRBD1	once	TGTGCCAGCAGCTCGCCGGGACAGGGGTACAATGAGCAGTTCTTC	CASSSPGQGYNEQFF
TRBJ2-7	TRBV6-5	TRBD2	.	TGTGCCAGCAGGGGGACTAGCGGGCCCTACGAGCAGTACTTC	CASRGTSGPYEQYF
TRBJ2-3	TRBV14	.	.	TGTGCCAGCAGCCAAGGGATGGGGACTTACTTTACGCAGTATTTT	CASSQGMGTYFTQYF
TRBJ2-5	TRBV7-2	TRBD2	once	TGTGCCAGCAGCGCTTATGGGCGGGGGGGCCTGCGAGAGACCCAGTACTTC	CASSAYGRGGLRETQYF
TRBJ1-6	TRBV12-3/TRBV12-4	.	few	TGTGCCAGCAGTGAGGGACTCACTGTCCCCCTCCACTTT	CASSEGLTVPLHF
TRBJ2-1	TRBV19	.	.	TGTGCCAGTACCCTCTCTGCGCCAAGCTCCTACAATGAGCAGTTCTTC	CASTLSAPSSYNEQFF
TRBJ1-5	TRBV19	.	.	TGTGCCAGTAGTATAGTGAGAGGGGGTCAGCCCCAGCATTTT	CASSIVRGGQPQHF
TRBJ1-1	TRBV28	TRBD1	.	TGTGCCAGCAGTTCCGTGGGGACAGGGCTCTTTAACACTGAAGCTTTCTTT	CASSSVGTGLFNTEAFF
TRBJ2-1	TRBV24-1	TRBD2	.	TGTGCCGCCGGGACTAGCGGAACCTACAATGAGCAGTTCTTC	CAAGTSGTYNEQFF
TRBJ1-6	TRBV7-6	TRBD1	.	TGTGCCAGCAGCTTAGACGGGACAGGGGTCAATTCACCCCTCCACTTT	CASSLDGTGVNSPLHF
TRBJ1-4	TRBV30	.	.	TGTGCCCATGGAGCTTCGACAGGTTCAGAAAAACTGTTTTTT	CAHGASTGSEKLFF
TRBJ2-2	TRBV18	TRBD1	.	TGTGCCAGCTCACCGACGGGGACAGCGAACACCGGGGAGCTGTTTTTT	CASSPTGTANTGELFF
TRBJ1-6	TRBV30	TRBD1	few	TGTGCCTGGAGTGTACAGGGGGCCGGGTCACCCCTCCACTTT	CAWSVQGAGSPLHF
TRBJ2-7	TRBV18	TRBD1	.	TGTGCCAGCTCACCCTGGGACAGTGAAGGCTACGAGCAGTACTTC	CASSPWDSEGYEQYF
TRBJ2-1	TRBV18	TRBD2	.	TGTGCCAGCTCACCTAGCGGGAGGGTTAATGAGCAGTTCTTC	CASSPSGRVNEQFF
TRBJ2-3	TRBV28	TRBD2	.	TGTGCCAGCAGAACTAGCGGGGCCCAGAGCGATACGCAGTATTTT	CASRTSGAQSDTQYF
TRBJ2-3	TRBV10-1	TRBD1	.	TGCGCCAGCAGTGACCAGGGGGCAGATACGCAGTATTTT	CASSDQGADTQYF